This T cell receptor beta chain was identified in a study of neurological immune-mediated disorders. The germline gives CDR1 SEHNR, CDR2 FQNEAQ (reference sequence). This CDR3 contains 19 residues. Unmatched junction bases numbered 15, after V lost 2 bases and J lost 6 bases. TCRdb re-analysed the 5' RACE reads in MiXCR, keeping a single row per CDR3 protein. The sample shows 16,000 or so distinct CDR3 sequences, about 10% of them seen only once. Ten or more counts support this clonotype. Source material: CD8+ T cells from blood. The V and J genes are TRBV7-9 and TRBJ2-1, with 11 bases identical to TRBD2. This receptor was identified in a middle-aged man in good health. DNA of the CDR3: TGTGCCAGCAGCTTAAGACTAGCGGGAACCCCTTCACCTTCCAATGAGCAGTTCTTC. Translated, it gives CASSLRLAGTPSPSNEQFF.